This is a list of T cell receptor beta chains from one sample in a study of T cell responses to AZD1222 COVID-19 vaccine. Produced via immunoSEQ multiplex PCR; TCRdb's table is partial and in-frame only. The sample has roughly 120,000 clones; about 90% are singletons. The starting material was peripheral blood, obtained on day 0 of AZD1222 vaccination. These TCRs come from an adult in good health. Each CDR3 is given with its conserved first and last residue. A D gene is named only where the DNA matches it firmly. Size tells how often a clone was seen (once, few, many) or the class of an expanded clone, and some rows leave it out.

V	D	size	J	DNA	CDR3
TRBV29-1	.	.	TRBJ2-7	TGCAGCGTTGACGATGGACAGTCCTACGAGCAGTACTTC	CSVDDGQSYEQYF
TRBV7-9	TRBD1	once	TRBJ2-7	TGTGCCAGCAGCTTAGGACAGGGGGGAATCTACGAGCAGTACTTC	CASSLGQGGIYEQYF
TRBV7-9	.	.	TRBJ2-7	TGTGCCAGCAGCTTAGTTCGGGGGGCGGCCTACGAGCAGTACTTC	CASSLVRGAAYEQYF
TRBV11-3	.	few	TRBJ2-7	TGTGCCAGCAGCTTAGCCGCCGTAGACAGGTCCTCCTACGAGCAGTACTTC	CASSLAAVDRSSYEQYF
TRBV7-2	.	.	TRBJ2-1	TGTGCCAGCAGCTTAGTGGTGCAGTTCTTC	CASSLVVQFF
TRBV19	.	.	TRBJ1-5	TGTGCCAGTAGTATGATAAGGGGGGGGGACATTCAGCCCCAGCATTTT	CASSMIRGGDIQPQHF
TRBV23-1	.	.	TRBJ1-6	TGCGCCAGCAGTCAAGGGGGAGAGTCACCCCTCCACTTT	CASSQGGESPLHF
TRBV11-2	.	.	TRBJ2-3	TGTGCCAGCAGCTCTTCCTGGCCGACAGATACGCAGTATTTT	CASSSSWPTDTQYF
TRBV28	.	.	TRBJ1-6	TGTGCCAGCACCTCCATCCCCACGTTATTCCACTTT	CASTSIPTLFHF
TRBV3-1/TRBV3-2	.	.	TRBJ2-6	TGTGCCAGCAGCCTGACCGGGACACAGAACGTCCTGACTTTC	CASSLTGTQNVLTF
TRBV27	TRBD1	.	TRBJ1-1	TGTGCCAGCAGTATCACAGGGGCGGGCACTGAAGCTTTCTTT	CASSITGAGTEAFF
TRBV7-9	.	.	TRBJ2-1	TGTGCCAGCAGCTCCTTCTCGGGACAATTGTATGAGCAGTTCTTC	CASSSFSGQLYEQFF
TRBV6-6	.	.	TRBJ1-2	TGTGCCAGCACCCATACGTTGGGCTATGGCTACACCTTC	CASTHTLGYGYTF